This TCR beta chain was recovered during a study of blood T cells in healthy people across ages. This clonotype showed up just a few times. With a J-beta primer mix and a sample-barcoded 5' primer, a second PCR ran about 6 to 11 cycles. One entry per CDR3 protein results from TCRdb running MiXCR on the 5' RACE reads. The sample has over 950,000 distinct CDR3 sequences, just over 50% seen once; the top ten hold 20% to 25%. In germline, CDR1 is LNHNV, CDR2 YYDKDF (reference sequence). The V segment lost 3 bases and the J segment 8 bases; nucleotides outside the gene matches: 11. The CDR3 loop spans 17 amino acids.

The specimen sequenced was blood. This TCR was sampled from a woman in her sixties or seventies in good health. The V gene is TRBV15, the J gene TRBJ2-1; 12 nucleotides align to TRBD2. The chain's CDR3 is CATSRGWLAGGLDEQFF. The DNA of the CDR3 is TGTGCCACCAGCAGGGGGTGGCTAGCGGGAGGGTTGGATGAGCAGTTCTTC.